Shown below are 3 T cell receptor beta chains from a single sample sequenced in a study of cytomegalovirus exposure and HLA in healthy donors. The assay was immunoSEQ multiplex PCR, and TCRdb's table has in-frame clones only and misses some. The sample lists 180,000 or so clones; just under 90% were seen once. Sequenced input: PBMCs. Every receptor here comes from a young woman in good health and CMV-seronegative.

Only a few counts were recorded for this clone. The CDR3 is CASSVAGRGEAFF. As DNA, the CDR3 is TGTGCCAGCAGCGTAGCTGGGAGGGGTGAAGCTTTCTTT. The V and J genes are TRBV9 and TRBJ1-1, with a tentative D call TRBD1 (5 bases). V was shortened by 0 bases and J by 7 bases, with 10 bases between the two germline ends. The CDR3 has 13 amino acids. CDR1 is SGDLS and CDR2 is YYNGEE in the germline V gene. Combining the CDR3 with reference TRBV9 and TRBJ1-1 gives the whole variable domain DSGVTQTPKHLITATGQRVTLRCSPRSGDLSVYWYQQSLDQGLQFLIQYYNGEERAKGNILERFSAQQFPDLHSELNLSSLELGDSALYFCASSVAGRGEAFFGQGTRLTVV.

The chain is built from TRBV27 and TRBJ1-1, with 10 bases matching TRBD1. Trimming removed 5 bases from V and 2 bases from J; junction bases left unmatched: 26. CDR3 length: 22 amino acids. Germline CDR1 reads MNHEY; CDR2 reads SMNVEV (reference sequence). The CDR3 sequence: CASSTRQGQGRYVATPNTEAFF. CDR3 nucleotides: TGTGCCAGCAGTACCCGACAGGGACAGGGGAGATACGTGGCCACTCCCAACACTGAAGCTTTCTTT.

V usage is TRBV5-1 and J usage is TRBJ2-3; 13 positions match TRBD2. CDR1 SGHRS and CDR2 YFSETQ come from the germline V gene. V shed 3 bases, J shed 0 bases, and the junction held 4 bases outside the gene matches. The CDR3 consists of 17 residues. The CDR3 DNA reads TGCGCCAGCAGCTGGACTAGCGGGGGCCGTAGCACAGATACGCAGTATTTT. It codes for CASSWTSGGRSTDTQYF.